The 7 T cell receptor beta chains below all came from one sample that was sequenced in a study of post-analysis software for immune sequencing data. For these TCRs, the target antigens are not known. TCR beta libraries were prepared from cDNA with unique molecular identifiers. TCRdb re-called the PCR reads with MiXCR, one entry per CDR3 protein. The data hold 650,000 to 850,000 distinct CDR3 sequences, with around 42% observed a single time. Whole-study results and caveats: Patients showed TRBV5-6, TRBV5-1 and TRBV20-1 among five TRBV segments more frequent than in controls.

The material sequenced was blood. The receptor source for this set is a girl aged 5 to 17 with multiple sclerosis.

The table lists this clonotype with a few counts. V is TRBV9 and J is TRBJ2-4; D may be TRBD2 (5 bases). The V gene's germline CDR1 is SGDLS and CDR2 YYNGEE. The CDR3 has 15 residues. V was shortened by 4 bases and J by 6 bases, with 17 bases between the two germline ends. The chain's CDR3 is CASSTTEGVGNIQYF. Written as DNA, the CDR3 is TGTGCCAGCAGCACCACAGAGGGAGTGGGAAACATTCAGTACTTC. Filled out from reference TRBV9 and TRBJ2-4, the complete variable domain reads DSGVTQTPKHLITATGQRVTLRCSPRSGDLSVYWYQQSLDQGLQFLIQYYNGEERAKGNILERFSAQQFPDLHSELNLSSLELGDSALYFCASSTTEGVGNIQYFGAGTRLSVL.

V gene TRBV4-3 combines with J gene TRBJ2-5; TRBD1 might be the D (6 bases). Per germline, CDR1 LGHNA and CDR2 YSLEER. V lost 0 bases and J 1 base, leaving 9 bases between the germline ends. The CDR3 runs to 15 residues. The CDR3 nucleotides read TGCGCCAGCAGCCAAGATAGGGGGTCCCAAGAGACCCAGTACTTC. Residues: CASSQDRGSQETQYF.

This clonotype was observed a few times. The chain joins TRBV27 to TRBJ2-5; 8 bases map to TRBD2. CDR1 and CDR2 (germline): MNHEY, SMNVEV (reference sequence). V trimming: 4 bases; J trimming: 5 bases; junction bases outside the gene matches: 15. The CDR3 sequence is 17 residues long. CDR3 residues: CASSSTLTSAIAETQYF. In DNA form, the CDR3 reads TGTGCCAGCAGTTCCACCCTGACTAGCGCAATTGCTGAGACCCAGTACTTC.

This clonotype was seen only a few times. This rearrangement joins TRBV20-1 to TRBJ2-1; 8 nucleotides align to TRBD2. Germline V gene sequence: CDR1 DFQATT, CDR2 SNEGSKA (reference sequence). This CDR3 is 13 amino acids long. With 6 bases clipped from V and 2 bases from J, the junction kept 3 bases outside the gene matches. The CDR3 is CSATGLAYNEQFF. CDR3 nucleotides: TGCAGTGCCACGGGACTAGCCTACAATGAGCAGTTCTTC.

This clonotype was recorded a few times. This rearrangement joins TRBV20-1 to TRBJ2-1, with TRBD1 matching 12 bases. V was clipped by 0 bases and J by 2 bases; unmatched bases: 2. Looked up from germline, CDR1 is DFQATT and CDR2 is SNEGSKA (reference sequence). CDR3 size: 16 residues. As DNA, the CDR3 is TGCAGTGCTAGAGATCGGGACAGGGGGCCCTACAATGAGCAGTTCTTC. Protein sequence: CSARDRDRGPYNEQFF.

The CDR3: CASSLFPSGDSYEQYF. In DNA form, the CDR3 reads TGTGCCAGCAGTTTATTCCCCAGCGGAGACTCCTACGAGCAGTACTTC. The V and J genes are TRBV27 and TRBJ2-7, with D maybe TRBD2 (5 bases). Per germline, CDR1 MNHEY and CDR2 SMNVEV (reference sequence). This CDR3 spans 16 amino acids. V was trimmed by 1 base and J by 0 bases, leaving 13 bases between them.

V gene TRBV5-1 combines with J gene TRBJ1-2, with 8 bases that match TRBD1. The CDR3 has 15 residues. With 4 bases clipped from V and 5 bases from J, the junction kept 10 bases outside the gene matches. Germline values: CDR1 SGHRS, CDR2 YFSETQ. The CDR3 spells CASSPSTGELYGYTF. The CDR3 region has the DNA TGCGCCAGCAGCCCCTCGACAGGGGAATTGTATGGCTACACCTTC.